Below, 14 T cell receptor beta chains from the same sample are listed, as sequenced in a study of blood T cell repertoires in COVID-19. The table came from immunoSEQ multiplex PCR; TCRdb's copy has only in-frame clones and leaves some out. The sample yields 380,000 or so clones, more than 80% seen once. The sample consisted of peripheral blood. These receptor sequences come from a man in his forties or fifties with acute or convalescent COVID-19.

The V and J genes are TRBV7-2 and TRBJ1-6; D possibly corresponds to TRBD1 (6 bases). CDR1 is SGHTA, CDR2 FQGNSA, per germline. V shed 5 bases and J shed 4 bases, with 12 bases lying between them. The CDR3 totals 15 residues. CDR3 in DNA: TGTGCCAGCAGCCTACGACAGGCATATAATTCACCCCTCCACTTT. Its translation: CASSLRQAYNSPLHF.

The chain carries TRBV12-3 or TRBV12-4 and TRBJ2-3; no definite D call. The germline V and J ends were trimmed by 5 bases and 1 base, with 7 bases remaining between them. The CDR3 length is 13 residues. CDR3 DNA sequence: TGTGCCAGCAGTCCCCAGGGCACAGATACGCAGTATTTT. This gives the protein CASSPQGTDTQYF.

V is TRBV27 and J is TRBJ2-7; tentative D call: TRBD2 (5 bases). Germline V gene lookup returns CDR1 MNHEY and CDR2 SMNVEV (reference sequence). CDR3 length: 14 amino acids. V was cut by 3 bases and J by 2 bases, with 11 bases left in between. The CDR3 bases are TGTGCCAGCAGTTTTTTCGGAGGTACCTACGAGCAGTACTTC. Its translation: CASSFFGGTYEQYF.

This clone is a singleton in its sample. The gene calls are TRBV11-2 and TRBJ2-3, with 9 bases matching TRBD2. Per germline, CDR1 SGHAT and CDR2 FQNNGV. The CDR3 runs to 14 residues. Germline trimming cut 1 base from V and 10 bases from J; bases unmatched to any gene: 6. The CDR3 is CASSLGLAGKPQYF. In nucleotides, the CDR3 is TGTGCCAGCAGCTTAGGCCTAGCGGGGAAGCCGCAGTATTTT. Looking up the rest from reference TRBV11-2 and TRBJ2-3 gives the full variable domain: EAGVAQSPRYKIIEKRQSVAFWCNPISGHATLYWYQQILGQGPKLLIQFQNNGVVDDSQLPKDRFSAERLKGVDSTLKIQPAKLEDSAVYLCASSLGLAGKPQYFGPGTRLTVL.

This rearrangement joins TRBV19 to TRBJ1-5; no clear D gene. Germline CDR1 LNHDA, CDR2 SQIVND (reference sequence). This CDR3 contains 13 residues. V was cut by 9 bases and J by 4 bases, with 13 bases left in between. The CDR3 is CASTYGPNQPQHF. CDR3 nucleotides: TGTGCCAGCACTTATGGTCCTAATCAGCCCCAGCATTTT.

This clone was seen a few times. V usage is TRBV4-2 and J usage is TRBJ1-6; D gene ambiguous. The V and J ends lost 1 base and 8 bases respectively, with 3 bases between them. Germline-derived CDR1 and CDR2 are LGHNA and YNFKEQ. This CDR3 is 12 amino acids long. The CDR3 sequence: CASSQVDSPLHF. The CDR3 nucleotides read TGTGCCAGCAGCCAAGTCGATTCACCCCTCCACTTT.

V gene TRBV2 combines with J gene TRBJ2-5; no firm D call. The CDR3 is 13 amino acids. CDR1 and CDR2 from the germline V gene are SNHLY and FYNNEI. The V end was cut by 4 bases, the J end by 4 bases, with 10 bases between. This CDR3 reads CASSGSGVETQYF. Written as DNA, the CDR3 is TGTGCCAGCAGTGGAAGTGGAGTAGAGACCCAGTACTTC.

The V gene is TRBV6-4, the J gene TRBJ1-1, with D possibly TRBD1 on 6 matching bases. Trimming left V 5 bases short and J 0 bases short, with 13 bases between. In germline, CDR1 is MRHNA, CDR2 SNTAGT. CDR3 length: 15 residues. The CDR3 coding sequence is TGTGCCAGCAGTCCCGGGACACGGCTGAACACTGAAGCTTTCTTT. Amino acids: CASSPGTRLNTEAFF.

This chain connects TRBV20-1 to TRBJ2-7; D might be TRBD2 (5 bases). CDR1 and CDR2 (germline): DFQATT, SNEGSKA (reference sequence). The CDR3 covers 11 residues. V gave up 3 bases and J gave up 7 bases, with 10 bases separating them. This CDR3 reads CSASLGGEQYF. The CDR3 DNA sequence: TGCAGTGCTAGCCTTGGCGGGGAGCAGTACTTC.

The CDR3 DNA reads as TGTGCCAGCAGGACCCAGGGGGTGGGCTACACCTTC. This sequence encodes CASRTQGVGYTF. V is TRBV28 and J is TRBJ1-2; 7 nucleotides line up with TRBD1. V shed 6 bases and J 8 bases; nucleotides not matched to a gene: 6. CDR1 and CDR2 from the germline V gene are MDHEN and SYDVKM. The CDR3 is 12 amino acids.

The chain's CDR3 is CAISERSGEVGYGYTF. CDR3 nucleotides: TGTGCCATCAGTGAGAGGTCCGGGGAAGTCGGCTATGGCTACACCTTC. The V and J genes are TRBV10-3 and TRBJ1-2; no clear D gene. The CDR3 runs 16 residues. V was cut by 2 bases and J by 4 bases, with 17 bases left in between. Germline V gene data show CDR1 as ENHRY and CDR2 as SYGVKD.

The V call is TRBV29-1, the J call TRBJ1-1, with TRBD1 as a possible D gene (5 bases). Trimming cost V 5 bases and J 5 bases, with 12 bases left between them. This CDR3 comprises 12 residues. Per germline, CDR1 SQVTM and CDR2 ANQGSEA. CDR3 residues: CSVRVRVTEAFF. Here the CDR3 DNA reads TGCAGCGTTAGAGTCAGGGTGACTGAAGCTTTCTTT. Variable domain in full (rest from reference TRBV29-1 and TRBJ1-1): SAVISQKPSRDICQRGTSLTIQCQVDSQVTMMFWYRQQPGQSLTLIATANQGSEATYESGFVIDKFPISRPNLTFSTLTVSNMSPEDSSIYLCSVRVRVTEAFFGQGTRLTVV.

The chain links TRBV6-1 to TRBJ1-4, with D tentatively TRBD1 (6 bases). Germline V CDR1 and CDR2: MNHNS, SASEGT. V shed 3 bases and J shed 7 bases, with 15 bases lying between them. The CDR3 covers 15 residues. DNA for the CDR3: TGTGCCAGCAGTGATTTTGGATTAGGGGGTGAAAAACTGTTTTTT. This encodes CASSDFGLGGEKLFF.

This clone was counted a few times. Other nucleotide sequences from this sample produce the same CDR3. The chain employs TRBV7-9 and TRBJ2-5; a possible D gene is TRBD2 (5 bases). This CDR3 is built from 14 residues. V gave up 1 base and J gave up 5 bases, with 11 bases separating them. Germline loops: CDR1 SEHNR, CDR2 FQNEAQ (reference sequence). The CDR3 coding sequence is TGTGCCAGCAGCTTAGTTCCGGGGAAGGAGACCCAGTACTTC. Protein sequence: CASSLVPGKETQYF.